The 14 T cell receptor beta chains below all came from one sample that was sequenced in a study of Ad26.COV2.S vaccination and SARS-CoV-2 variants. Regarding treatment: around 19 received Ad26.COV2.S at low or high dose, single or two shots; 5 received placebo; per-sample allocation not given. Sampling was done on day 63 after the first vaccine or placebo injection. Only in-frame clones appear in the TCRdb table, and some are missing; sequencing was by immunoSEQ multiplex PCR. The sample holds more than 250,000 clones, more than 70% seen once. Source: peripheral blood, taken in a trial of Ad26.COV2.S vaccine versus placebo. These receptors all stem from a person aged 18-65 years who received the Ad26.COV2.S COVID-19 vaccine or a placebo.

The chain carries TRBV30 and TRBJ2-5; D not resolved. Trimming pared 1 base from V and 5 bases from J, leaving 17 bases between. CDR3 size: 15 residues. Germline assignment: CDR1 GTSNPN and CDR2 SVGIG (reference sequence). Here the CDR3 DNA reads TGTGCCTGGAGTGGCCCAGCCCACTCTCCGGAGACCCAGTACTTC. Translating gives CAWSGPAHSPETQYF.

This clone showed up just once. V and J are TRBV5-6 and TRBJ1-1; no definite D call. V shed 4 bases and J shed 1 base, with 8 bases lying between them. Germline V gene sequence: CDR1 SGHDT, CDR2 YYEEEE. The CDR3 is 13 amino acids. The CDR3 DNA reads as TGTGCCAGCAGCACCTACAAGAACACTGAAGCTTTCTTT. It is translated as CASSTYKNTEAFF.

This chain's CDR3 is CASSPTGVETQYF. CDR3 coding DNA: TGTGCCAGCAGCCCGACAGGGGTAGAGACCCAGTACTTC. V and J are TRBV12-3 or TRBV12-4 and TRBJ2-5, with TRBD1 matching over 8 bases. CDR3 length: 13 amino acids. V trimming: 6 bases; J trimming: 4 bases; junction bases outside the gene matches: 4.

This rearrangement joins TRBV4-3 to TRBJ1-1; no clear D. The CDR3 covers 16 residues. V lost 1 base and J 0 bases, leaving 12 bases between the germline ends. The germline V gene has CDR1 LGHNA and CDR2 YSLEER. The CDR3 region has the DNA TGCGCCAGCAGCCAAGGAAGGGCCGGGATGAACACTGAAGCTTTCTTT. It encodes CASSQGRAGMNTEAFF.

The rearrangement links TRBV5-6 to TRBJ2-7; 8 positions agree with TRBD2. Germline V gives CDR1 SGHDT, CDR2 YYEEEE. There are 17 residues in the CDR3. The ends lost 3 bases at V and 1 base at J; junction bases unmatched: 12. The CDR3 sequence is CASSSDLFSGESYEQYF. The DNA of the CDR3 is TGTGCCAGCAGCTCCGACCTTTTTAGCGGGGAATCCTACGAGCAGTACTTC.

J is TRBJ2-7 and V is TRBV5-6; D gene unclear. The CDR3 is made up of 12 amino acids. In germline, CDR1 is SGHDT, CDR2 YYEEEE. The V end lost 3 bases, the J end lost 3 bases, and 7 bases lay between the germline ends. The CDR3 coding sequence is TGTGCCAGCAGCTGGTTCGGCTACGAGCAGTACTTC. Protein: CASSWFGYEQYF.

CDR3 residues: CATSTGTSGGTAFF. The DNA of the CDR3 is TGTGCCACCAGTACTGGGACCTCAGGGGGCACGGCTTTCTTT. This chain links TRBV15 with TRBJ1-1; 8 bases line up with TRBD1. The V gene end was trimmed by 6 bases and the J gene end by 11 bases; junction bases not matched to a gene: 14. Looked up from germline, CDR1 is LNHNV and CDR2 is YYDKDF (reference sequence). This CDR3 contains 14 residues.

The V call is TRBV19, the J call TRBJ1-2, with 9 bases fitting TRBD1. CDR1 and CDR2 (germline): LNHDA, SQIVND (reference sequence). J gave up 4 bases and V 3 bases, and 15 bases lay outside the gene matches. The CDR3 length is 18 residues. The CDR3 here is CASSMTETGGRAFYGYTF. CDR3 nucleotides: TGTGCCAGTAGTATGACGGAGACAGGGGGTCGCGCTTTCTATGGCTACACCTTC.

The rearrangement uses TRBV29-1 and TRBJ1-5; the D is unclear. The ends were cut back, 4 bases at V and 4 bases at J, with 14 bases in the middle. In germline, CDR1 is SQVTM, CDR2 ANQGSEA. The CDR3 runs to 14 residues. The CDR3 DNA sequence: TGCAGCGTTGCTACGATGGACGGAAATCAGCCCCAGCATTTT. Residues: CSVATMDGNQPQHF.

The chain uses TRBV28 and TRBJ2-7; tentatively, D is TRBD1 or TRBD2 (5 bases each). There are 14 residues in the CDR3. Germline CDR1 MDHEN, CDR2 SYDVKM. Trimming stripped 4 bases from V and 5 bases from J, with 15 bases between. CDR3 protein: CASSSFSGADEQYF. In DNA form, the CDR3 reads TGTGCCAGCAGTTCCTTCTCCGGGGCCGACGAGCAGTACTTC.

In its sample, this clone was seen a few times. The chain employs TRBV2 and TRBJ1-1, with D possibly being TRBD1 (6 bases). The CDR3 extends over 14 amino acids. V lost 3 bases, J lost 1 base, and 9 bases lay in between. The V gene's germline CDR1 is SNHLY and CDR2 FYNNEI. The CDR3: CASSDQGWNTEAFF. In nucleotides, the CDR3 is TGTGCCAGCAGTGACCAGGGGTGGAACACTGAAGCTTTCTTT. The whole variable domain, filled in from reference TRBV2 and TRBJ1-1, reads EPEVTQTPSHQVTQMGQEVILRCVPISNHLYFYWYRQILGQKVEFLVSFYNNEISEKSEIFDDQFSVERPDGSNFTLKIRSTKLEDSAMYFCASSDQGWNTEAFFGQGTRLTVV.

V gene TRBV4-2 combines with J gene TRBJ1-2; D remains unclear. CDR1 and CDR2 (germline): LGHNA, YNFKEQ. This CDR3 is 15 amino acids long. The V gene lost 0 bases and the J gene lost 4 bases, with 12 bases spanning the gap. DNA for the CDR3: TGTGCCAGCAGCCAAGAAGTAAGCAGCCGCTATGGCTACACCTTC. Amino acid sequence: CASSQEVSSRYGYTF.

The chain has TRBV14 and TRBJ1-2, with D perhaps matching TRBD1 (6 bases). The CDR3 runs to 14 residues. Germline lookup yields CDR1 SGHDN and CDR2 FVKESK. Trimming removed 5 bases at V and 5 bases at J, with 15 bases between. The CDR3 loop is CASSSSRTAYGYTF. The CDR3 region has the DNA TGTGCCAGCAGCTCATCGAGGACAGCATATGGCTACACCTTC.

This chain joins TRBV4-1 and TRBJ2-5, with 11 bases fitting TRBD2. With 2 bases clipped from V and 5 bases from J, the junction kept 7 bases outside the gene matches. The CDR3 is 16 residues long. Germline CDR1 is MGHRA and CDR2 is YSYEKL. CDR3 DNA: TGCGCCAGCAGCCAACCCATAGCGGGAGGGCGGGAGACCCAGTACTTC. Translated, it gives CASSQPIAGGRETQYF.